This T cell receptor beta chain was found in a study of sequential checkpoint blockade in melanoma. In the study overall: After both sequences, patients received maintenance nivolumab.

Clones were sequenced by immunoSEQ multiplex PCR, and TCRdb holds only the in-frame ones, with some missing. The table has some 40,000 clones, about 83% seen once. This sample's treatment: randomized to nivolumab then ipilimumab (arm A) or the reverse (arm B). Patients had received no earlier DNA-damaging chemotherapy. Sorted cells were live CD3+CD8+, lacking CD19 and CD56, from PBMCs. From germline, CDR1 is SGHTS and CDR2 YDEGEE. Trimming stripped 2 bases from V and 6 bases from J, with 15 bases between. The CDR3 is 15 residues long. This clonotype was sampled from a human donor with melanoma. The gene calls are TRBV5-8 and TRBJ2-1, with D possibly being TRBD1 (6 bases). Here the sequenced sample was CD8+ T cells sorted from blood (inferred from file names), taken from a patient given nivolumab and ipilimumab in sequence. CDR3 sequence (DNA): TGTGCCAGCAGCTTTCGTCAGGGGCCCCTCAATGAGCAGTTCTTC. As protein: CASSFRQGPLNEQFF.